This TCR beta chain was recorded in a study of neurological immune-mediated disorders. Study findings and constraints: There were no CDR3 amino acid sequences shared by expanded clones across subjects, a result suggesting private repertoires in all groups. Whereas HTLV-1-associated myelopathy showed the most TCR clonal expansion, multiple sclerosis showed the least, with levels below those of healthy controls.

The V end was cut by 8 bases, the J end by 1 base, with 11 bases between. Germline CDR1 reads SNHLY; CDR2 reads FYNNEI. The CDR3 contains 13 residues. Within the sample, this clonotype is medium-sized. Antigen specificity is unknown. TCRdb independently ran MiXCR on the 5' RACE reads; one entry per CDR3 protein. Of fewer than 25,000 distinct CDR3 sequences in the sample, about 9.4% are singletons; the top ten hold 20% to 25%. The TCR was taken from a woman in her sixties with HTLV-1-associated myelopathy (HAM/TSP). Input material: PBMCs. This chain joins TRBV2 and TRBJ1-1; D not resolved. The chain's CDR3 is CASDGPGNTEAFF. The DNA for the CDR3 is TGTGCCAGCGACGGTCCCGGGAACACTGAAGCTTTCTTT. Full variable domain (missing parts from reference TRBV2 and TRBJ1-1): EPEVTQTPSHQVTQMGQEVILRCVPISNHLYFYWYRQILGQKVEFLVSFYNNEISEKSEIFDDQFSVERPDGSNFTLKIRSTKLEDSAMYFCASDGPGNTEAFFGQGTRLTVV.